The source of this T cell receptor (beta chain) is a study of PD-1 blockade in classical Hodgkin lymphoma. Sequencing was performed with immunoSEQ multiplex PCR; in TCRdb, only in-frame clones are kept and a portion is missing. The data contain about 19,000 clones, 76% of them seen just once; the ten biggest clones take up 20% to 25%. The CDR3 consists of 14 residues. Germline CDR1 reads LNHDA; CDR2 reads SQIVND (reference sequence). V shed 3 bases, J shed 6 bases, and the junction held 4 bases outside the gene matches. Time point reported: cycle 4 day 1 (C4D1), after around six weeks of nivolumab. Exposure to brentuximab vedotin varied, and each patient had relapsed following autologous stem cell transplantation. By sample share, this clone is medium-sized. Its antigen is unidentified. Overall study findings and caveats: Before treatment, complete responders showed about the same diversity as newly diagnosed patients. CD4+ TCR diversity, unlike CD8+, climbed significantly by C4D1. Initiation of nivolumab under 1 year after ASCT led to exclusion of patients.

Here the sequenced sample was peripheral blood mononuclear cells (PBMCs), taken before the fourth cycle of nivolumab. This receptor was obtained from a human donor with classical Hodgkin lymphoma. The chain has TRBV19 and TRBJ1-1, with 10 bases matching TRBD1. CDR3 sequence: CASSMTGGAAEAFF. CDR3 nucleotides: TGTGCCAGTAGTATGACAGGGGGCGCGGCTGAAGCTTTCTTT.